This T cell receptor (beta chain) emerged from a study of T cell repertoires in cytomegalovirus infection (dated by TCRdb to between 2018 and 2021). The study in broad terms: Recently identified HLA-C-restricted CMV epitopes, whose presentation resists viral immunomodulation, were targeted by peptide stimulations together with well-studied HLA-B-restricted epitopes. The HLA type of each donor mattered for the analysis, because public TCR beta signatures pointed to carriage of CMV infection along with the matching HLA type.

A few counts support this clonotype. It has no known antigen specificity. No qualities accompany the bases; no much larger clone lies one base away. These reads were obtained on an Illumina HiSeq 1500. The raw public reads went through TCRdb reprocessing: fastp at Q25, MiXCR clone calling, in-frame beta chains kept. Rows are combined by CDR3 protein, so each entry shows the most common genes and DNA. A total of hundreds of thousands of distinct CDR3 sequences appear in this sample, more than 30% of them only once. Jointly, the top ten make up roughly 16% of the sample. What the study reported, not specific to this receptor: The ex vivo response was dominated by HLA-C-restricted CMV-specific TCR beta clonotypes, which also provided the single most frequent clonotype in two of eight donors. In both this cohort and an independent cohort of a few hundred donors, the cumulative frequency of public TCR beta family members distinguished carriers of CMV infection plus the relevant HLA type.

Taken from the germline V gene, the CDR1 and CDR2 loops are SGHTA and FQGNSA. The CDR3, cysteine through phenylalanine, is 21 amino acids long. This entry keeps only the CDR3 DNA: 63 bases, framed from base 1. V is reduced by 1 base and J by 0 bases, leaving a spacing of 22 bases between them. The sample's treatment or condition label, decoded: in vitro stimulation with specific CMV peptide epitopes to enrich CMV-specific T cells. The chain is assembled from TRBV7-2 and TRBJ1-6; no D gene is confidently identified. The sequence derives from a human donor in good health (CMV status not recorded). Some clones in this sample may be carry-over from other donors' samples. The sequencing used cultured PBMCs, collected from culture after CMV antigen stimulation. The CDR3 here reads CASSLGLAGRITSSYNSPLHF. The DNA sequence is given as TGTGCCAGCAGCTTAGGGCTCGCAGGACGAATAACAAGCTCCTATAATTCACCCCTCCACTTT.